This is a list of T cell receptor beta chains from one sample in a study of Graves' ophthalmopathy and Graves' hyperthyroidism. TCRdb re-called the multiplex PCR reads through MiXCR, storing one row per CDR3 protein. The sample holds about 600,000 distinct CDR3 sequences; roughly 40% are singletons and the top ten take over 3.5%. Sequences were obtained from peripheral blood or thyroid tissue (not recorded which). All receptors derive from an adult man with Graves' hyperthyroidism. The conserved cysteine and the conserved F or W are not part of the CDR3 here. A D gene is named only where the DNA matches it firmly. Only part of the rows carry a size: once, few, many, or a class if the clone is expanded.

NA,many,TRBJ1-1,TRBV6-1,ASSDWVNTEAF
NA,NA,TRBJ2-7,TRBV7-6,ASSLASSGASYEQY
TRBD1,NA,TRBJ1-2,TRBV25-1,ASSEPGTGYGYT
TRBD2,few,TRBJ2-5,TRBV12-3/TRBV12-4,ASSRVASGGVGETQY
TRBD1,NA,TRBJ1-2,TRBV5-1,ASSLDGTGASGYT
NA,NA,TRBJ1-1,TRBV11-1,ASSVTGTPNTEAF
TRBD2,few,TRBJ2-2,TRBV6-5,ASSKLAGKNTGELF
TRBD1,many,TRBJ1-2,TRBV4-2,ASSQDGTGDGYT
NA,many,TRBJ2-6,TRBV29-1,SVESRGSTLSGANVLT
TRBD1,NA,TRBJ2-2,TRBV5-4,ASMDRGRFPGELF
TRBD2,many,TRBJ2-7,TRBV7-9,ASSDRSSGSLYYEQY
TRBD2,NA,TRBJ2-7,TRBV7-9,ASSSSFSGTSGGLYEQY
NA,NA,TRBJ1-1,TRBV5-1,ASSWGRGNTEAF
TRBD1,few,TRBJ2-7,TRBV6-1,ASSDILRTGILVQY
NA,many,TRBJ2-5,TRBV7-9,ASSGTGRWETQY
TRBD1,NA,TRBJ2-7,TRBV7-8,ASSPRHNRGSYEQY
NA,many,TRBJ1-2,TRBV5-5,ASSLGGAANYGYT
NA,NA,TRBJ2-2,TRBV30,AWTSLPANTGELF
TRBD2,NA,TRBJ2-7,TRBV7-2,AISRTRGVYEQY
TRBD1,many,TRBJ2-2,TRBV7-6,ASSSPDREGGAGELF
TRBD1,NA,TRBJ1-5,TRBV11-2,ASSLGTAPNQPQH
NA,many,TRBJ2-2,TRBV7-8,ASSLDRTDTGELF
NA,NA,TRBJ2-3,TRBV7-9,ASSLSGGRGRTDTQY
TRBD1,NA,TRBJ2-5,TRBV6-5,ASKRAGGVQTQY
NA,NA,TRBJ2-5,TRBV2,ASSEGGLETQY
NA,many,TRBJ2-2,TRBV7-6,ASSLSVELNTGELF
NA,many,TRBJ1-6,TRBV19,ASSPTGVLDSPLH
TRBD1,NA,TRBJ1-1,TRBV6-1,ASRRSGGAEAF
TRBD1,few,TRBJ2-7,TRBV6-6,ASSELDREPYEQY
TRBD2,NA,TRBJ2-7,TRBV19,ASSQAPSGRTDTQY
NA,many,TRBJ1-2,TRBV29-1,SVEDPGPGGYGYT
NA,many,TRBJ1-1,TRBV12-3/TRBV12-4,ASIGLGTEAF
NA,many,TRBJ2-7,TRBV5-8,ASSVGLPYEQY
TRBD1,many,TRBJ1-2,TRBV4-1,ASSQPNRGLGYGYT
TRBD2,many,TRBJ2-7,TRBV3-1,ASSRGRGEQY
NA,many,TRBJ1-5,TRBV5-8,ASSAGFGPQH
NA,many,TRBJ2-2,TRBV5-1,ASSAAENTGELF
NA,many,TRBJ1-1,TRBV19,ASISQANTEAF
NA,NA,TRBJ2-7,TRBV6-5,ASSYSGISYEQY
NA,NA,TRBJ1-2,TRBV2,ASSGRAGADYGYT
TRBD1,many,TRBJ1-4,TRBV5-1,ASSLGDRSNEKLF
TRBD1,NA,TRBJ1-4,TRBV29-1,SVDGTGNEKLF
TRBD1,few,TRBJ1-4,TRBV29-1,SGGQGNEKLF
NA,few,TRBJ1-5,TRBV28,ASSLLRQPQH
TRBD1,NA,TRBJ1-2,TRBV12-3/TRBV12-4,ASSAHNRGNYGYT
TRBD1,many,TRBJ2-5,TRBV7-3,ASSQRDRGQETQY
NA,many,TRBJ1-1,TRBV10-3,AISDRQNTEAF
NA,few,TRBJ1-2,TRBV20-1,SARDQGNYGHT
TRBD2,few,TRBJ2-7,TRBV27,ASSSAGLAPNYEQY
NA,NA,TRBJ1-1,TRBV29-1,SVALARSAEAF
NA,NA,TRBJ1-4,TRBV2,ASTTDGNEKLF
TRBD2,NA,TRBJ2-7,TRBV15,ATSSQSVAGGEQY
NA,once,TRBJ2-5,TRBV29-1,SASRLEETQY
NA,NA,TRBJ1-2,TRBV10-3,ATTASATWRGALNYGYT
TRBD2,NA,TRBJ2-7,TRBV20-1,SAVRAGGSSYEQY
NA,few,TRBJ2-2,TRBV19,ASSIGIRELF
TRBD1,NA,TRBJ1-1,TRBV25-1,ASSLEGAPEAF
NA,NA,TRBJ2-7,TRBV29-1,TYRSDSSYEQY
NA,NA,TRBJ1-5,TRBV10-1,ASSASKVIQPQH